This T cell receptor beta chain was recorded in a study of pediatric ulcerative colitis. Germline CDR1 reads SEHNR; CDR2 reads FQNEAQ (reference sequence). The V and J ends lost 3 bases and 4 bases, in that order; junction bases with no gene match: 10. The CDR3 length is 16 residues. Sequencing was performed with immunoSEQ multiplex PCR; in TCRdb, only in-frame clones are kept and a portion is missing. Found here are around 64,000 clones, around 80% of them singletons; the top ten hold roughly 5.2%. This chain joins TRBV7-9 and TRBJ2-7; 9 positions agree with TRBD1. Sequencing was done on a sample of blood. The TCR was taken from a boy between 5 and 17 years old with moderate ulcerative colitis. The chain's CDR3 is CASSLGQGMRRYEQYF. As DNA, the CDR3 is TGTGCCAGCAGCTTGGGACAGGGTATGCGGAGATACGAGCAGTACTTC.